This T cell receptor (beta chain) is drawn from a study of Graves' ophthalmopathy and Graves' hyperthyroidism (dated by TCRdb to 2016 to 2018). About the investigation overall: Hyperthyroidism was defined as stable when no progression to ophthalmopathy occurred within 18 months of follow-up. The study used signatures of the TCR beta repertoire to tell Graves' ophthalmopathy apart from Graves' hyperthyroidism and to predict which patients would progress to ophthalmopathy. In total, around 140 blood samples were TCR-sequenced: some 40 ophthalmopathy, under 80 hyperthyroidism and approximately 17 hyperthyroidism-to-ophthalmopathy patients. To explore V-J signatures distinguishing ophthalmopathy from hyperthyroidism, a discovery set of around 97 patients (more than 40 ophthalmopathy, over 55 stable hyperthyroidism) was enrolled. An independent validation cohort was composed of roughly 19 hyperthyroidism patients and 17 patients who later progressed from hyperthyroidism to ophthalmopathy. T-cell repertoires of thyroid tissue and blood were compared in several hyperthyroidism patients. After sampling, hyperthyroidism patients received methimazole starting at 30 mg daily, and ophthalmopathy patients received high-dose intravenous methylprednisolone. Summary of the overall study and its limitations: The 13-signature model separated ophthalmopathy from stable hyperthyroidism with approximately 88% sensitivity and 81.08% specificity in cross-validation, and 80%/75% in the test set. No statistical method was used to predetermine the sample size, and group allocation was not hidden from the investigators. In validation, the model predicted ophthalmopathy progression with 70.59% sensitivity and 72.22% specificity; 12 predicted patients were CT-confirmed with GO in a median of approximately six months. Most expanded thyroid clonotypes with a frequency above 0.001 also appeared in blood, which suggests that blood repertoires may reflect the immune response in the thyroid.

The germline ends are 20 bases apart after V is trimmed by 2 bases and J by 4 bases. According to the germline V gene (reference sequence), CDR1 reads LNHDA and CDR2 reads SQIVND. The CDR3, cysteine through phenylalanine, is 18 amino acids long. Of the read, only the CDR3 DNA is kept; its 54 bases are in frame from base 1. Hyperthyroidism patients were newly diagnosed, with disease duration under 2 months, and aged 18 to 65 years. Patients with other autoimmune diseases, uncontrolled infections, pregnancy or lactation were excluded from the study. Diagnosis was based on clinical symptoms, serum thyroxine, TRAb, thyroid ultrasound and orbital computed tomography. Total RNA was extracted with Trizol reagent and quality-checked on an Agilent 2100 Bioanalyzer. TCR beta CDR3 regions were amplified from RNA transcripts for repertoire sequencing. A first-round RT-PCR used HTBI primers with the Qiagen OneStep RT-PCR kit, followed by a second-round multiplex PCR, size selection and purification. Libraries were sequenced on an Illumina HiSeq2000 using paired-end 100 bp reads. Turning to the authors' computational methods: SOAPnuke was used to process the reads, throwing out any read that had adapters, had uncalled bases, had a mean Phred below 15, or lacked an exact constant-primer or identifier match. COPE v1.2.5 was used to merge the high-quality paired reads. Unique nucleotide sequences were defined as clonotypes and aligned to IMGT TRB V, D and J references using MiTCR v1.1. Analysis was restricted to V-J combinations with a frequency above 0.0001, which covered roughly 99% of repertoires. For each V-J combination, a TCR clonal expansion and chaos score was defined as the ratio of F50 clonal expansion to chaos observed in the TCRdist matrix. Features were reduced by Welch's t-statistics and random forest to around 13 V-J combinations, which fed a naive Bayes classifier. Thyroid-blood repertoire similarity was quantified with the Morisita-Horn index. TCRdb trimmed public reads at Q25 via fastp, called clones via MiXCR and kept in-frame beta chains. Every CDR3 protein is listed once, alongside the most common genes and DNA of its rows. The V and J calls come from TCRdb's annotation, not from the publication. This sample gives some 1.1 million distinct CDR3 sequences in total; around a third of them show up just once. Clones ranked in the top ten supply 11% of the sample.

About this clonotype itself: Its antigen has not been determined. Base qualities are not provided; no much larger clone lies one nucleotide away.

Sequenced material: peripheral blood or thyroid tissue (not recorded which). The sequence came from an adult man with Graves' hyperthyroidism. Recombination joined TRBV19 with TRBJ2-2; the D gene is perhaps TRBD1, on 6 matching bases. The DNA is TGTGCCAGTAGTATAAGGCTGGGACACTCGCTTGTCACCGGGGAGCTGTTTTTT. Its translation is CASSIRLGHSLVTGELFF.